The 30 T cell receptor beta chains below were found in one sample sequenced in a study of identical twins. TCRdb re-called the 5' RACE reads with MiXCR, one entry per CDR3 protein. The repertoire has more than 600,000 distinct CDR3 sequences, around a sixth of them found once; the top ten carry under 15%. These same data were also listed under a study on T cells expressing NK-cell markers.

The sample taken for sequencing was PBMCs. The receptors shown here come from a young woman in good health.

A remark on this clonotype: A read error may explain this, as a much larger clone is one base away. This chain connects TRBV6-4 to TRBJ2-2, with TRBD2 identical over 7 bases. The CDR3 extends over 14 amino acids. The V gene's germline CDR1 is MRHNA and CDR2 SNTAGT. This CDR3 is CAGRGGRDTGELFF. The CDR3 coding sequence is TGTGCCGGCAGAGGAGGGAGGGACACCGGGGAGCTGTTTTTT.

This clonotype occurred many times. The chain recombines TRBV15 with TRBJ2-7; D call uncertain. Germline assignment: CDR1 LNHNV and CDR2 YYDKDF (reference sequence). The V gene lost 0 bases and the J gene lost 3 bases, with 12 bases spanning the gap. This CDR3 has 15 amino acids. CDR3 in DNA: TGTGCCACCAGCAGAGACCCCGATGTGATCTACGAGCAGTACTTC. It specifies CATSRDPDVIYEQYF.

This clonotype was seen more than once but under ten times. J is TRBJ2-1 and V is TRBV5-1; D is perhaps TRBD1 or TRBD2 (5 bases each). V was clipped by 4 bases and J by 5 bases, with 13 bases between them. Germline V gene data show CDR1 as SGHRS and CDR2 as YFSETQ. CDR3 length equals 14 residues. In DNA form, the CDR3 reads TGCGCCAGCAGCGTCGGGACGCTCAACAATGAGCAGTTCTTC. This translates into CASSVGTLNNEQFF.

This clonotype was seen a handful of times. The J gene is TRBJ2-3, the V gene TRBV11-2; the match to TRBD2 covers 13 bases. This CDR3 is built from 18 residues. Looked up from germline, CDR1 is SGHAT and CDR2 is FQNNGV. J gave up 9 bases and V 4 bases, and 16 bases lay outside the gene matches. As DNA, the CDR3 is TGTGCCAGCAGCTATGTCCTCGGACTAGCGGGAGTGGGGGGGACGCAGTATTTT. As protein: CASSYVLGLAGVGGTQYF. Using reference TRBV11-2 and TRBJ2-3 for the parts outside the CDR3, the full variable domain is EAGVAQSPRYKIIEKRQSVAFWCNPISGHATLYWYQQILGQGPKLLIQFQNNGVVDDSQLPKDRFSAERLKGVDSTLKIQPAKLEDSAVYLCASSYVLGLAGVGGTQYFGPGTRLTVL.

A few counts support this clonotype. The chain couples TRBV29-1 to TRBJ1-3, with 8 positions matching TRBD1. V lost 6 bases, J lost 4 bases, and 5 bases stayed unmatched. The germline V gene encodes CDR1 SQVTM and CDR2 ANQGSEA. The CDR3 has 13 amino acids. The CDR3 DNA is TGCAGCGTGACAGGGGCTGCCGGAAACACCATATATTTT. Translated, it gives CSVTGAAGNTIYF.

This clonotype was seen a few times. The V and J genes are TRBV7-2 and TRBJ2-7, with D perhaps being TRBD1 or TRBD2 (5 bases each). Per the germline V gene, CDR1 is SGHTA and CDR2 is FQGNSA. V shed 3 bases and J shed 3 bases, with 12 bases lying between them. This CDR3 region has 14 residues. The CDR3 reads CASSFQRGGYEQYF. The CDR3 coding sequence is TGTGCCAGCAGCTTCCAACGTGGGGGCTACGAGCAGTACTTC.

This clonotype has ten or more counts. The rearrangement joins TRBV6-6 to TRBJ2-5, with D uncertain. Deletions cut 2 bases from V and 1 base from J, with 5 bases between. Looked up from germline, CDR1 is MNHNY and CDR2 is SVGAGI (reference sequence). This CDR3 comprises 13 residues. CDR3 nucleotide sequence: TGTGCCAGCAGTTACGCGCCCCAAGAGACCCAGTACTTC. Residues: CASSYAPQETQYF.

The table lists this clonotype with a few counts. The rearrangement uses TRBV7-8 and TRBJ2-3; perhaps TRBD1 as D (6 bases). V was clipped by 6 bases and J by 4 bases, with 14 bases between them. Germline CDR1 reads SGHVS; CDR2 reads FQNEAQ. The CDR3 runs 14 residues. DNA for the CDR3: TGTGCCAGCAGTTGGGGGCTAAACGCAGATACGCAGTATTTT. Protein: CASSWGLNADTQYF.

This clonotype has only a few counts. The chain uses TRBV5-1 and TRBJ1-2, with unresolved D. The V end lost 4 bases, the J end lost 8 bases, and 21 bases lay between the germline ends. Germline V CDR1 and CDR2: SGHRS, YFSETQ. This CDR3 is 15 amino acids long. The CDR3 loop reads CASSQTTRGRVGYTF. CDR3 DNA: TGCGCCAGCAGCCAAACGACAAGAGGGCGGGTCGGCTACACCTTC.

This clonotype was detected a few times. The rearrangement links TRBV5-1 to TRBJ2-5, with 9 bases that match TRBD1. Per germline, CDR1 SGHRS and CDR2 YFSETQ. The CDR3 is 14 amino acids. J lost 7 bases, V lost 4 bases, and 8 bases had no gene match. The CDR3 DNA sequence: TGCGCCAGCAGCGATGCATCGACAGGGGGGACCCAGTACTTC. Translating it yields CASSDASTGGTQYF.

This clonotype turned up a few times. The J gene is TRBJ2-1, the V gene TRBV29-1; a possible D gene is TRBD2 (7 bases). Germline V CDR1 and CDR2: SQVTM, ANQGSEA. This CDR3 comprises 15 residues. Trimming took off 8 bases at V and 3 bases at J, with 20 bases between the two ends. The CDR3 spells CSTLGGLAVYNEQFF. For the CDR3, the DNA is TGCAGCACCCTGGGGGGGCTAGCGGTCTACAATGAGCAGTTCTTC.

This clonotype has just a few counts. V is TRBV7-9 and J is TRBJ2-1; D possibly corresponds to TRBD1 (6 bases). The CDR3 is 15 amino acids. Germline CDR1 reads SEHNR; CDR2 reads FQNEAQ (reference sequence). V was pared by 5 bases and J by 5 bases, with 16 bases between. In nucleotides, the CDR3 is TGTGCCAGCAGCCCCAGAGGGGGACATAACAATGAGCAGTTCTTC. Translation: CASSPRGGHNNEQFF.

The chain combines TRBV12-3 or TRBV12-4 with TRBJ2-1, with a tentative D call TRBD1 (6 bases). Deletions cut 3 bases from V and 3 bases from J, with 18 bases between. The CDR3 runs to 17 residues. CDR3 sequence (DNA): TGTGCCAGCAGTTTTCAGGTATCAGGGGATCTCTACAATGAGCAGTTCTTC. Translation gives CASSFQVSGDLYNEQFF.

This clonotype turned up a few times. The chain links TRBV6-2 or TRBV6-3 to TRBJ2-1; D remains unclear. From germline, CDR1 is MNHEY and CDR2 SVGEGT. This CDR3 is built from 12 residues. V was pared by 7 bases and J by 3 bases, with 7 bases between. CDR3 DNA sequence: TGTGCCAGCAAAAAGGTCTACAATGAGCAGTTCTTC. This gives the protein CASKKVYNEQFF.

This clonotype was observed at least ten times. This rearrangement joins TRBV5-1 to TRBJ1-1; D gene ambiguous. Germline CDR1 and CDR2: SGHRS and YFSETQ. The V and J ends lost 5 bases and 4 bases respectively, with 12 bases between them. The CDR3 spans 13 residues. The DNA of the CDR3 is TGCGCCAGCAGTCTAGACCCTGGCACTGAAGCTTTCTTT. Protein product: CASSLDPGTEAFF.

This rearrangement joins TRBV12-3 or TRBV12-4 to TRBJ2-7; D is uncertain. V lost 3 bases, J lost 2 bases, and 8 bases lay in between. This CDR3 spans 13 amino acids. The CDR3 DNA reads TGTGCCAGCAGTTTGAGGATTACCTACGAGCAGTACTTC. It specifies CASSLRITYEQYF.

V and J are TRBV20-1 and TRBJ1-1; D might be TRBD1 (6 bases). Germline CDR1 and CDR2: DFQATT and SNEGSKA (reference sequence). The CDR3 contains 15 residues. V shed 5 bases and J shed 0 bases, with 16 bases lying between them. CDR3 residues: CSARRQDYMNTEAFF. The CDR3 DNA reads as TGCAGTGCTCGACGACAGGACTACATGAACACTGAAGCTTTCTTT.

This clonotype was seen a handful of times. This sequence joins TRBV10-3 and TRBJ1-1; tentative D call: TRBD1 (5 bases). With 6 bases removed from V and 0 bases from J, the gap between germline ends came to 23 bases. CDR3 length: 18 amino acids. Per germline, CDR1 ENHRY and CDR2 SYGVKD. The CDR3 here is CAISATPGSGNMNTEAFF. The CDR3 region has the DNA TGTGCCATCAGCGCGACCCCAGGGAGTGGGAACATGAACACTGAAGCTTTCTTT.

This chain joins TRBV7-9 and TRBJ2-7, with D tentatively TRBD2 (6 bases). V was cut by 9 bases and J by 2 bases, with 11 bases left in between. The V gene's germline CDR1 is SEHNR and CDR2 FQNEAQ (reference sequence). The CDR3 consists of 12 residues. This CDR3 is CASLAGTYEQYF. The CDR3 coding sequence is TGTGCCAGTCTGGCGGGGACCTACGAGCAGTACTTC.

This clonotype showed up just a few times. The V and J genes are TRBV20-1 and TRBJ2-3; TRBD2 agrees at 11 bases. J was trimmed by 5 bases and V by 1 base; bases with no gene match: 5. The CDR3 extends over 15 amino acids. Looked up from germline, CDR1 is DFQATT and CDR2 is SNEGSKA (reference sequence). CDR3 region: CSARGVAGGIDTQYF. In nucleotides, the CDR3 is TGCAGTGCTAGAGGGGTAGCGGGAGGGATAGATACGCAGTATTTT.

This clonotype occurred a few times. The CDR3 region is CASRPRDVGGLNTEAFF. CDR3 sequence (DNA): TGCGCCAGCAGACCTCGTGATGTAGGCGGGTTAAACACTGAAGCTTTCTTT. The chain has TRBV4-1 and TRBJ1-1, with D hard to call. Germline V gives CDR1 MGHRA, CDR2 YSYEKL. This CDR3 contains 17 residues. V lost 6 bases to trimming and J lost 2 bases, with 22 bases between them.

The V and J genes are TRBV15 and TRBJ2-3, with 9 positions matching TRBD2. The CDR3 extends over 16 amino acids. The germline CDR1 and CDR2 sequences are LNHNV and YYDKDF (reference sequence). V was pared by 2 bases and J by 6 bases, with 9 bases of the junction left unmatched. This CDR3 reads CATSRIRSGGPDTQYF. The CDR3 region has the DNA TGTGCCACCAGCAGAATCCGGAGCGGGGGGCCCGATACGCAGTATTTT.

This clonotype was seen only a few times. The chain recombines TRBV5-1 with TRBJ2-5, with TRBD1 identical over 7 bases. Unmatched junction bases numbered 6, after V lost 4 bases and J lost 0 bases. Germline V gene lookup returns CDR1 SGHRS and CDR2 YFSETQ. The CDR3 has 15 residues. CDR3 bases: TGCGCCAGCAGCCATGGGACAGCTTACCAAGAGACCCAGTACTTC. Its translation is CASSHGTAYQETQYF.

This chain joins TRBV10-3 and TRBJ2-5; D is undetermined. V gave up 10 bases and J gave up 0 bases, with 6 bases separating them. Germline-derived CDR1 and CDR2 are ENHRY and SYGVKD. The CDR3 is 11 amino acids. In DNA form, the CDR3 reads TGTGCCACCGGTAACCAAGAGACCCAGTACTTC. It is translated as CATGNQETQYF.

This clonotype was seen at least ten times. This rearrangement joins TRBV10-3 to TRBJ2-7, with D perhaps matching TRBD1 (5 bases). CDR3 size: 11 residues. CDR1 and CDR2 (germline): ENHRY, SYGVKD. V lost 3 bases and J 6 bases, leaving 6 bases between the germline ends. The CDR3 is CAISDDSEQYF. The CDR3 DNA sequence: TGTGCCATCAGTGATGACAGCGAGCAGTACTTC.

This clonotype came up many times. V is TRBV7-2 and J is TRBJ2-7; TRBD2 matches at 12 bases. The V and J ends lost 2 bases and 0 bases, in that order; junction bases with no gene match: 2. The CDR3 is made up of 16 amino acids. Germline assignment: CDR1 SGHTA and CDR2 FQGNSA. The CDR3 DNA reads as TGTGCCAGCAGCTTAACTAGCGGGGGGAGCTCCTACGAGCAGTACTTC. It codes for CASSLTSGGSSYEQYF.

This clonotype has only a few counts. The chain couples TRBV20-1 to TRBJ1-4, with 7 positions matching TRBD1. Germline V gene lookup returns CDR1 DFQATT and CDR2 SNEGSKA (reference sequence). CDR3 length: 14 residues. The J segment lost 7 bases and the V segment lost 3 bases, leaving 8 bases of the junction unmatched. CDR3 sequence: CSASQTGLAEKLFF. DNA of the CDR3: TGCAGTGCTAGTCAGACAGGGTTGGCTGAAAAACTGTTTTTT.

Only a few counts were recorded for this clonotype. The rearrangement uses TRBV7-8 and TRBJ2-3; 8 positions match TRBD1. Trimming cost V 2 bases and J 14 bases; bases outside gene matches: 21. This CDR3 has 17 amino acids. CDR1 is SGHVS and CDR2 is FQNEAQ in the germline V gene. The CDR3 sequence is CASSLPYSGTGDFNRYF. The DNA of the CDR3 is TGTGCCAGCAGCTTACCGTATTCCGGGACAGGAGACTTCAATAGGTATTTT.

The chain uses TRBV20-1 and TRBJ1-2, with unresolved D. V was shortened by 1 base and J by 4 bases, with 13 bases between the two germline ends. Germline CDR1 DFQATT, CDR2 SNEGSKA (reference sequence). The CDR3 contains 14 residues. The CDR3 nucleotides are TGCAGTGCTAGAGGGAACGTGGAGTTCTATGGCTACACCTTC. Protein product: CSARGNVEFYGYTF.

The sample holds a few counts of this clonotype. This chain connects TRBV7-2 to TRBJ1-4; weak D call: TRBD1 (5 bases). V was pared by 3 bases and J by 4 bases, with 9 bases between. This CDR3 spans 14 amino acids. CDR1 and CDR2 (germline): SGHTA, FQGNSA. Here the CDR3 reads CASSLTGHNEKLFF. Written as DNA, the CDR3 is TGTGCCAGCAGCTTGACCGGACATAATGAAAAACTGTTTTTT. The variable domain in full, with the rest retrieved from reference TRBV7-2 and TRBJ1-4, is GAGVSQSPSNKVTEKGKDVELRCDPISGHTALYWYRQSLGQGLEFLIYFQGNSAPDKSGLPSDRFSAERTGGSVSTLTIQRTQQEDSAVYLCASSLTGHNEKLFFGSGTQLSVL.